The clone carrying this T cell receptor beta chain was counted once. The data stem from a study of PD-1 blockade in mismatch repair-deficient tumors. This CDR3 is 16 amino acids long. Germline-derived CDR1 and CDR2 are SGHAT and FQDESV (reference sequence). Trimming left V 2 bases short and J 2 bases short, with 16 bases between. Repertoires were generated with immunoSEQ multiplex PCR, while TCRdb's copy carries only in-frame clones and drops some. The repertoire holds 70,000 to 95,000 clones, with approximately 80% as singletons. The chain employs TRBV11-1 and TRBJ2-7; perhaps TRBD2 as D (7 bases). Sequenced material: peripheral blood, taken 44 weeks after starting pembrolizumab. The TCR sequence derives from an adult with mismatch repair-deficient cancer. The CDR3 region is CASSLPPGGGTYEQYF. CDR3 DNA sequence: TGTGCCAGCAGCTTACCCCCTGGGGGGGGCACCTACGAGCAGTACTTC.